This T cell receptor (beta chain) came from a study of shared clonotypes between healthy human individuals. TCRdb keeps only in-frame clones here, not all; method: immunoSEQ multiplex PCR. Here the sample spans approximately 2.1 million clones, just over 90% being singletons. The V gene lost 4 bases and the J gene lost 2 bases, with 4 bases spanning the gap. This CDR3 has 12 residues. CDR1 and CDR2 from the germline V gene are SGHTA and FQGNSA. Input material: naive CD4+ T cells from PBMCs. The subset denotes: CD45RA+ positively selected. The rearrangement links TRBV7-2 to TRBJ2-3; no reliable D call. This clonotype was obtained from a man aged 18 to 30 in good health. Some clones in this sample may be carry-over from other donors' samples. The CDR3 DNA reads as TGTGCCAGCAGCTATTTCACAGATACGCAGTATTTT. Its translation is CASSYFTDTQYF.